This T cell receptor beta chain was found in a study of blood T cell repertoires in COVID-19. Study overall: COVID-19 samples from acute and convalescent phases originated in the United States, Italy and Spain.

Under the authors' procedure: Amplifying reference gene primers gave estimates of nucleated cell counts. Here immunoSEQ multiplex PCR was the method, and the copy in TCRdb shows in-frame clones only, minus some. The DNA gave D and trimming, while V, J and clone size come from that table. The sample contains some 320,000 clones, about 88% of which appear only once. The CDR3 totals 12 residues. Germline CDR1 is MNHEY and CDR2 is SVGAGI. The ends were cut back, 5 bases at V and 4 bases at J, with 8 bases in the middle. Participant ages covered roughly 18 to 89 years across 24 US areas. Participants reported their clinical history, and cohort assignment relied on those reports. In the case of this clone: Other DNA sequences of this sample code for an identical CDR3.

The rearrangement uses TRBV6-5 and TRBJ1-2; tentative D call: TRBD1 (6 bases). The specimen sequenced was PBMCs or T cells enriched from blood (not recorded which). The receptor's source is a man aged 55 to 70 who had recovered from COVID-19. For the CDR3, the DNA is TGTGCCAGCAGTAAACAGGGCTATGGCTACACCTTC. It specifies CASSKQGYGYTF.